This TCR beta chain emerged from a study of PD-L1 blockade in urothelial cancer. Study-level findings and limits: At the 3-week point, tumor-associated blood clones expanded more in durable-benefit patients.

Sequencing used immunoSEQ multiplex PCR; TCRdb keeps in-frame clones, though not all of them. Of 58,000 or so clones listed, 65% to 90% are singletons. This clone was found once. The target antigen is unknown. The time point: pretreatment peripheral blood. The CDR3 is 14 amino acids. V dropped 3 bases and J dropped 0 bases, with 11 bases sitting between them. Germline assignment: CDR1 GTSNPN and CDR2 SVGIG (reference sequence). V is TRBV30 and J is TRBJ1-1, with D unclear. Sequencing was performed on PBMCs, taken around atezolizumab (anti-PD-L1) treatment. The source of this sequence is a man between 65 and 85 years old with urothelial cancer. CDR3 protein: CAWRSGRVNTEAFF. The DNA of the CDR3 is TGTGCCTGGAGATCTGGTCGGGTGAACACTGAAGCTTTCTTT.